The sample holds many counts of the clone carrying this T cell receptor beta chain. The record originates from a study of tumor-infiltrating lymphocytes in oesophageal squamous cell carcinoma. Deletions cut 5 bases from V and 5 bases from J, with 10 bases between. This CDR3 region has 13 residues. CDR1 and CDR2 (germline): MRHNA, SNTAGT. TCRdb ran MiXCR on the PCR reads and lists one entry per CDR3 protein. The sample holds some 19,000 distinct CDR3 sequences, 36% seen once. The clonotype was recovered from a male donor with esophageal squamous cell carcinoma. Sequenced sample: esophageal tumor tissue. The chain is built from TRBV6-4 and TRBJ1-5; D uncertain. CDR3 DNA: TGTGCCAGCAGTTCCAACCCGGATCAGCCCCAGCATTTT. It encodes CASSSNPDQPQHF.